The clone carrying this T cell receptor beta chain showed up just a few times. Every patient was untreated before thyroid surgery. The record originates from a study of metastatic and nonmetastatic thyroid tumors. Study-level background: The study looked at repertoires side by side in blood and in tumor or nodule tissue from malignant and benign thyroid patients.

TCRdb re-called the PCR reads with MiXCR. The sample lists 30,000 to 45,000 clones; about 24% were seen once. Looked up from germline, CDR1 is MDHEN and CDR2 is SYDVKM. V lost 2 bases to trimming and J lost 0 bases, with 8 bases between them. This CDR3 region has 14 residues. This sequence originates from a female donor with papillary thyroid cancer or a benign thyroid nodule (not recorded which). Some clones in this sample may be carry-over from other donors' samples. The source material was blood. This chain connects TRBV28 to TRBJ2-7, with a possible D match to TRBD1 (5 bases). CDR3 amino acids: CASSLADNSYEQYF. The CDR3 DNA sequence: TGTGCCAGCAGTTTAGCGGACAACTCCTACGAGCAGTACTTC. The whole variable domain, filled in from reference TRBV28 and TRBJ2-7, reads DVKVTQSSRYLVKRTGEKVFLECVQDMDHENMFWYRQDPGLGLRLIYFSYDVKMKEKGDIPEGYSVSREKKERFSLILESASTNQTSMYLCASSLADNSYEQYFGPGTRLTVT.